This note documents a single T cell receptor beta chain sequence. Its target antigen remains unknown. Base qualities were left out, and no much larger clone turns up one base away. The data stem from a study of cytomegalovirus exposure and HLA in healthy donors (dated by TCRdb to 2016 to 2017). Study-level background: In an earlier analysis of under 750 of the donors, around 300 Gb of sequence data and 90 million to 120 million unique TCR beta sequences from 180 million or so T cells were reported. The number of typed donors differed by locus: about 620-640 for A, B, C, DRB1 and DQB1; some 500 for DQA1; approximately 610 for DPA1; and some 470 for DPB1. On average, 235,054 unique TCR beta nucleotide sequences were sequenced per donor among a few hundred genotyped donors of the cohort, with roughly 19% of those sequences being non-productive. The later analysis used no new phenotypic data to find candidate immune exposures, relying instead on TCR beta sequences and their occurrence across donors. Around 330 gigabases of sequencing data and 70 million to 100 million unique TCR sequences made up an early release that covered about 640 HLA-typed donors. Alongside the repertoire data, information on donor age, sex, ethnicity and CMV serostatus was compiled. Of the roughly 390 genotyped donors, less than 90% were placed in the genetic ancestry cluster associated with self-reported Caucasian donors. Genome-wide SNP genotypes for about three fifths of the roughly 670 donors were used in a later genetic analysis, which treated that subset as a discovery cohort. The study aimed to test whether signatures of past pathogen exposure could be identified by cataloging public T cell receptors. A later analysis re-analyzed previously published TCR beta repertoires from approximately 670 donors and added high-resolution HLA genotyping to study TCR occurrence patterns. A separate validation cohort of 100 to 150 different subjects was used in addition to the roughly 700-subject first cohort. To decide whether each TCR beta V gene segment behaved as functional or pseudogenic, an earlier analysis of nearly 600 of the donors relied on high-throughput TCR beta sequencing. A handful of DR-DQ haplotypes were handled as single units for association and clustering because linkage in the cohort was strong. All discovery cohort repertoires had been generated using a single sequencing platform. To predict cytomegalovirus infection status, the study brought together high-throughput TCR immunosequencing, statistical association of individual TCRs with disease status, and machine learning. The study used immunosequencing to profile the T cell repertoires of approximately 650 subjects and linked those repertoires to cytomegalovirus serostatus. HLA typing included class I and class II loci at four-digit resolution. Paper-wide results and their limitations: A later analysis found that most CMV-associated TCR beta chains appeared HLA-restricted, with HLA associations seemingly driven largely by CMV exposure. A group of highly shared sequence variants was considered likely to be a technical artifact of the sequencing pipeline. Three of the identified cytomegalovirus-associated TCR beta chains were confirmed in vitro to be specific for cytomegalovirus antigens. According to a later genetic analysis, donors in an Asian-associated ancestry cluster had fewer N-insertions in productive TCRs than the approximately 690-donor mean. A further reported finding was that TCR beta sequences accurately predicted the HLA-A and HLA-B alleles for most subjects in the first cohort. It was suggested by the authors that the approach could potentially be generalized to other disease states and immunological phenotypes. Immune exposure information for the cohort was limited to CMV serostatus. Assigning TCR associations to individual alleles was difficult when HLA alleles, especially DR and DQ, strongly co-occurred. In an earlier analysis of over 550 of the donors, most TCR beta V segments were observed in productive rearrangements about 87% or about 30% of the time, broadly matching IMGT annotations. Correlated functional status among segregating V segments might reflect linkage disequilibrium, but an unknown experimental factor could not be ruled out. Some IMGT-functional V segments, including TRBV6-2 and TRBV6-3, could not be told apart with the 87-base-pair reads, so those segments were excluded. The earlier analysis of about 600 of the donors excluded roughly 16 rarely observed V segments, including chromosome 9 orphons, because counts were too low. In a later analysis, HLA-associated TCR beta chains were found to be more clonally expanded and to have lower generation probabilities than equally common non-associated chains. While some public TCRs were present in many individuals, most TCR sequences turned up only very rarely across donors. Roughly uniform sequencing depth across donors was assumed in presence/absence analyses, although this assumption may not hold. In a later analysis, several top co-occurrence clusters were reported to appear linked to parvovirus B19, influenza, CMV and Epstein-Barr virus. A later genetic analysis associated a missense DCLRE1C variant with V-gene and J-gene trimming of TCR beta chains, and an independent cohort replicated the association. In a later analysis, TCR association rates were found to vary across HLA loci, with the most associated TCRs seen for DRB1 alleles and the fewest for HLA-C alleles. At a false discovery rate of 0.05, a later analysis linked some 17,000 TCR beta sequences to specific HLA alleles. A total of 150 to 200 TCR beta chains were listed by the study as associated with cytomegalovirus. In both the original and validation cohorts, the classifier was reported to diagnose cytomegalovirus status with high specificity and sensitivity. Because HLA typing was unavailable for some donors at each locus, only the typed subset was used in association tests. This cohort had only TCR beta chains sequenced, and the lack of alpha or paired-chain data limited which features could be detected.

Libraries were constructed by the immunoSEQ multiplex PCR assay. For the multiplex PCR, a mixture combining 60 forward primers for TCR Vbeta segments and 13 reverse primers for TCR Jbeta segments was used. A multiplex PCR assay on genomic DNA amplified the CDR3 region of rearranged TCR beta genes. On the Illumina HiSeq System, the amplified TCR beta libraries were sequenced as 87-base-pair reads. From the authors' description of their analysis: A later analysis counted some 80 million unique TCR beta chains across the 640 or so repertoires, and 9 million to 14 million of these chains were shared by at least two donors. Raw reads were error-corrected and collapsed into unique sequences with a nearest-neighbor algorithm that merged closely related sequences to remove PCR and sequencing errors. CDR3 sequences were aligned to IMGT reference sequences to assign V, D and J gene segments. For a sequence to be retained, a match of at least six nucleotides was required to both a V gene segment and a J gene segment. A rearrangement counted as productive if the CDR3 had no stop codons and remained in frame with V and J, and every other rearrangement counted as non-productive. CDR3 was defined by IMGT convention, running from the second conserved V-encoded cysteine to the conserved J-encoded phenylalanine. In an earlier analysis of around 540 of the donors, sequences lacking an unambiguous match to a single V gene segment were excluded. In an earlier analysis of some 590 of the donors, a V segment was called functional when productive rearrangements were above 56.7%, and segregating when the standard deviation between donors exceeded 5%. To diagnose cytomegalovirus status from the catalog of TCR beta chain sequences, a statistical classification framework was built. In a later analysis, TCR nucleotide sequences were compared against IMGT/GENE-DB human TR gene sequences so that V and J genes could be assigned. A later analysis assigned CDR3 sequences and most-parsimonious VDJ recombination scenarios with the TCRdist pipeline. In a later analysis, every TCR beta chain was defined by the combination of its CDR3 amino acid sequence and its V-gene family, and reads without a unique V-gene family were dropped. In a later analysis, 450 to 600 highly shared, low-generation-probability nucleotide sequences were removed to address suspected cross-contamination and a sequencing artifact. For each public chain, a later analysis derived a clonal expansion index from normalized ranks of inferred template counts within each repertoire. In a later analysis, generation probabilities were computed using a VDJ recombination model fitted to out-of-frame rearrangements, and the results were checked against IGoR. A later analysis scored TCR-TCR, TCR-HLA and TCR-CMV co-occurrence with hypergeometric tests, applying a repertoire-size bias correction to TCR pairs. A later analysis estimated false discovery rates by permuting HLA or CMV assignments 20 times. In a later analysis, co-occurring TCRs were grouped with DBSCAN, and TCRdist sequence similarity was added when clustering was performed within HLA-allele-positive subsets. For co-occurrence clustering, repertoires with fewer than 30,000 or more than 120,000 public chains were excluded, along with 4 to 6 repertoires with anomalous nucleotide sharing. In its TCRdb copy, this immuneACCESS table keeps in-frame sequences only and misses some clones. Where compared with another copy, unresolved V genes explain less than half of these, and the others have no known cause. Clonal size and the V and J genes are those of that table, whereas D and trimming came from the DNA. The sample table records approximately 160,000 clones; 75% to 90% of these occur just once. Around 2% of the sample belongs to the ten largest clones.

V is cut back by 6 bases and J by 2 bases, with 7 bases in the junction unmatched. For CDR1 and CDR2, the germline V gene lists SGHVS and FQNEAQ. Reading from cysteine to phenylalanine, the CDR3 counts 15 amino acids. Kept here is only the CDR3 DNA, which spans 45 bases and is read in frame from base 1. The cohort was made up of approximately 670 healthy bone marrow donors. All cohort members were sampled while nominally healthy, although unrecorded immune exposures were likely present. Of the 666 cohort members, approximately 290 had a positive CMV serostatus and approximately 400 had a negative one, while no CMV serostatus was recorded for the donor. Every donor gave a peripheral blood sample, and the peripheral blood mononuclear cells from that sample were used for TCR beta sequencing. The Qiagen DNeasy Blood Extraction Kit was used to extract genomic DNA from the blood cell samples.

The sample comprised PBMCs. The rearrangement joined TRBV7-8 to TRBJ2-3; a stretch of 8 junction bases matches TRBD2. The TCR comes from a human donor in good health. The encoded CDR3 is CASSDTGGTTDTQYF. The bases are TGTGCCAGCAGTGACACGGGGGGGACCACAGATACGCAGTATTTT.